This TCR beta chain was sequenced during a study of blood T cell repertoires in COVID-19. Study in general: Both acute and convalescent COVID-19 samples were obtained from the United States, Italy and Spain. In each case, the material was cDNA or gDNA derived from T cells, B-cell-depleted T cells, or PBMCs.

Sequenced by immunoSEQ multiplex PCR; TCRdb stores in-frame clones only, minus some. Of some 45,000 clones listed, approximately 88% were seen once; the top ten hold approximately 15%. The V and J ends lost 7 bases and 5 bases respectively, with 15 bases between them. The CDR3 has 13 amino acids. Germline assignment: CDR1 SGHDT and CDR2 YYEEEE. The TCR originated in a man in his 60s with active COVID-19. V usage is TRBV5-6 and J usage is TRBJ2-5, with D possibly being TRBD2 (6 bases). Material: peripheral blood. The CDR3 region is CASGASGVETQYF. The CDR3 bases are TGTGCCAGCGGGGCGTCGGGGGTCGAGACCCAGTACTTC.